This TCR beta chain was retrieved from a study of T cell changes during pregnancy in multiple sclerosis. This table comes from immunoSEQ multiplex PCR, and its TCRdb copy is limited to in-frame clones, with some not included. The sample records 26,000 or so clones, about 89% being singletons. Per the germline V gene, CDR1 is SGHRS and CDR2 is YFSETQ. J lost 0 bases, V lost 3 bases, and 5 bases had no gene match. The CDR3 has 15 amino acids. The sequence was obtained from a female donor in good health, enrolled as a control in a pregnancy study. The chain uses TRBV5-1 and TRBJ2-7, with TRBD2 matching over 8 bases. Sequencing was performed on CD4+ T cells from peripheral blood mononuclear cells, taken in the first trimester of pregnancy. CDR3 coding DNA: TGCGCCAGCAGCTCGGGGGGGGCCGTCTCCTACGAGCAGTACTTC. This sequence encodes CASSSGGAVSYEQYF. Full variable domain (remainder filled in from reference TRBV5-1 and TRBJ2-7): KAGVTQTPRYLIKTRGQQVTLSCSPISGHRSVSWYQQTPGQGLQFLFEYFSETQRNKGNFPGRFSGRQFSNSRSEMNVSTLELGDSALYLCASSSGGAVSYEQYFGPGTRLTVT.